These 24 T cell receptor beta chains were sequenced from one sample in a study of T cell responses to AZD1222 COVID-19 vaccine. TCRdb keeps only in-frame clones here, not all; method: immunoSEQ multiplex PCR. Found here are under 200,000 clones, about 91% of them singletons; the top ten hold approximately 1.3%. The input for sequencing was peripheral blood, taken 28 days after the second AZD1222 dose. The receptors originated from an adult who received the AZD1222 COVID-19 vaccine.

The rearrangement uses TRBV20-1 and TRBJ2-1, with 8 bases lining up with TRBD2. The CDR3 covers 15 residues. Germline values: CDR1 DFQATT, CDR2 SNEGSKA (reference sequence). With V trimmed by 3 bases and J by 7 bases, 11 bases remained unmatched. DNA of the CDR3: TGCAGTGCTAGTGTAGAGCGGGGGCCCCCGAATGAGCAGTTCTTC. Translation: CSASVERGPPNEQFF.

The chain couples TRBV27 to TRBJ2-7; D gene unclear. The CDR3 has 13 amino acids. Trimming cost V 3 bases and J 2 bases, with 8 bases left between them. Germline V gives CDR1 MNHEY, CDR2 SMNVEV (reference sequence). The CDR3 DNA sequence: TGTGCCAGCAGTTTCACGGTCCCCTACGAGCAGTACTTC. It is translated as CASSFTVPYEQYF.

The chain joins TRBV5-1 to TRBJ2-1; TRBD2 matches 7 bases. The CDR3 covers 15 residues. Germline assignment: CDR1 SGHRS and CDR2 YFSETQ. V dropped 9 bases and J dropped 5; count of bases not matched to a gene: 14. Here the CDR3 DNA reads TGCGCCACTGCACCGTTGGCGGGGGTTAACAATGAGCAGTTCTTC. Translation: CATAPLAGVNNEQFF. Filled out from reference TRBV5-1 and TRBJ2-1, the complete variable domain reads KAGVTQTPRYLIKTRGQQVTLSCSPISGHRSVSWYQQTPGQGLQFLFEYFSETQRNKGNFPGRFSGRQFSNSRSEMNVSTLELGDSALYLCATAPLAGVNNEQFFGPGTRLTVL.

The genes are TRBV19 and TRBJ1-2, with 8 bases matching TRBD1. Germline V gene sequence: CDR1 LNHDA, CDR2 SQIVND (reference sequence). Trimming took 1 base from V and 1 from J; bases not matched to a gene: 11. This CDR3 spans 18 amino acids. The CDR3 protein is CASSIVGTGILLNYGYTF. The CDR3 DNA reads TGTGCCAGTAGTATAGTTGGGACAGGCATCTTACTTAACTATGGCTACACCTTC.

The chain combines TRBV27 with TRBJ1-2; D is unresolved. Per the germline V gene, CDR1 is MNHEY and CDR2 is SMNVEV (reference sequence). This CDR3 is 15 amino acids long. The V end lost 0 bases, the J end lost 4 bases, and 12 bases lay between the germline ends. The CDR3 protein is CASSLSPGSGYGYTF. The DNA of the CDR3 is TGTGCCAGCAGTTTATCACCGGGTTCCGGCTATGGCTACACCTTC.

This chain links TRBV7-9 with TRBJ1-5; no clear D gene. Germline loops: CDR1 SEHNR, CDR2 FQNEAQ (reference sequence). The CDR3 length is 15 residues. V dropped 3 bases and J dropped 0 bases, with 9 bases sitting between them. CDR3 nucleotide sequence: TGTGCCAGCAGCTTGGCTGGTGATAGCAATCAGCCCCAGCATTTT. Protein product: CASSLAGDSNQPQHF.

The chain joins TRBV27 to TRBJ1-5, with D tentatively TRBD1 (6 bases). V lost 3 bases and J lost 2, with 8 bases in between. Germline V lookup: CDR1 MNHEY, CDR2 SMNVEV (reference sequence). The CDR3 has 14 amino acids. The DNA for the CDR3 is TGTGCCAGCAGTTTGGCAGGGGGCAATCAGCCCCAGCATTTT. Protein product: CASSLAGGNQPQHF.

The chain employs TRBV25-1 and TRBJ1-3; D is possibly TRBD1 (5 bases). Germline values: CDR1 MGHDK, CDR2 SYGVNS. The CDR3 has 16 residues. V gave up 1 base and J gave up 0 bases, with 10 bases separating them. The CDR3, as DNA: TGTGCCAGCAGTGAATGGGGCGGCGTCTCTGGAAACACCATATATTTT. It translates to CASSEWGGVSGNTIYF.

The chain is built from TRBV28 and TRBJ2-4; D might be TRBD2 (5 bases). Trimming shortened V by 7 bases and J by 5 bases, and 12 bases separated the two germline ends. The CDR3 is 13 amino acids. From germline, CDR1 is MDHEN and CDR2 SYDVKM. This CDR3 reads CASKEGSENIQYF. The CDR3, as DNA: TGTGCCAGCAAAGAGGGAAGCGAAAACATTCAGTACTTC. The full variable domain, with the rest looked up from reference TRBV28 and TRBJ2-4, is DVKVTQSSRYLVKRTGEKVFLECVQDMDHENMFWYRQDPGLGLRLIYFSYDVKMKEKGDIPEGYSVSREKKERFSLILESASTNQTSMYLCASKEGSENIQYFGAGTRLSVL.

The rearrangement links TRBV11-1 to TRBJ1-2, with D perhaps matching TRBD1 (5 bases). V dropped 5 bases and J dropped 8 bases, with 12 bases sitting between them. CDR3 length: 12 residues. Germline CDR1 and CDR2: SGHAT and FQDESV (reference sequence). As DNA, the CDR3 is TGTGCCAGCAGCGCAGGGATGTGGGGCTACACCTTC. Its translation is CASSAGMWGYTF.

The gene calls are TRBV6-6 and TRBJ2-3; no clear D gene. V lost 7 bases and J lost 6, with 17 bases in between. The CDR3 consists of 14 residues. In germline, CDR1 is MNHNY, CDR2 SVGAGI (reference sequence). The CDR3 sequence is CASTSFSARDTQYF. The CDR3 DNA reads TGTGCCAGCACTTCGTTCAGCGCGAGGGATACGCAGTATTTT.

The chain couples TRBV6-5 to TRBJ1-4; D is ambiguous. V lost 9 bases, J lost 5 bases, and 13 bases lay in between. This CDR3 is built from 13 residues. Looked up from germline, CDR1 is MNHEY and CDR2 is SVGAGI. The CDR3 sequence: CASRTARNEKLFF. The CDR3 DNA reads TGTGCCAGTAGGACGGCCCGAAATGAAAAACTGTTTTTT.

The chain recombines TRBV4-3 with TRBJ1-2, with D possibly matching TRBD1 (5 bases). Germline V lookup: CDR1 LGHNA, CDR2 YSLEER. Trimming pared 1 base from V and 4 bases from J, leaving 10 bases between. The CDR3 is 14 residues long. The CDR3 DNA sequence: TGCGCCAGCAGCCAAGTGAACAGGCCCTATGGCTACACCTTC. It codes for CASSQVNRPYGYTF.

The chain uses TRBV28 and TRBJ1-2, with D maybe TRBD1 (6 bases). This CDR3 has 15 amino acids. Trimming left V 2 bases short and J 2 bases short, with 12 bases between. CDR1 and CDR2 from the germline V gene are MDHEN and SYDVKM. The CDR3 here is CASSLGAGVNYGYTF. CDR3 coding DNA: TGTGCCAGCAGTTTAGGGGCAGGGGTAAACTATGGCTACACCTTC.

The chain carries TRBV5-4 and TRBJ1-3; the match to TRBD1 covers 7 bases. V lost 4 bases to trimming and J lost 0 bases; unmatched junction nucleotides: 4. Germline lookup yields CDR1 SGHNT and CDR2 YYREEE (reference sequence). The CDR3 runs 15 residues. Here the CDR3 DNA reads TGTGCCAGCAGCCTCGACAGGGTCTCTGGAAACACCATATATTTT. It codes for CASSLDRVSGNTIYF. The full variable domain, completed using reference TRBV5-4 and TRBJ1-3, is ETGVTQSPTHLIKTRGQQVTLRCSSQSGHNTVSWYQQALGQGPQFIFQYYREEENGRGNFPPRFSGLQFPNYSSELNVNALELDDSALYLCASSLDRVSGNTIYFGEGSWLTVV.

This rearrangement joins TRBV28 to TRBJ2-7, with 8 bases lining up with TRBD1. The CDR3 length is 16 residues. The V gene end was trimmed by 1 base and the J gene end by 4 bases; junction bases not matched to a gene: 9. Germline V gene sequence: CDR1 MDHEN, CDR2 SYDVKM. The CDR3 spells CASSLSYQGASYEQYF. Here the CDR3 DNA reads TGTGCCAGCAGTTTATCGTACCAGGGGGCTAGTTACGAGCAGTACTTC.

The rearrangement uses TRBV19 and TRBJ1-2; D is ambiguous. With 2 bases removed from V and 6 bases from J, the gap between germline ends came to 16 bases. The V gene's germline CDR1 is LNHDA and CDR2 SQIVND (reference sequence). This CDR3 comprises 15 residues. In DNA form, the CDR3 reads TGTGCCAGTAGTATATTCCCTGGACCTCTACATGGCTACACCTTC. It yields the protein CASSIFPGPLHGYTF.

The chain couples TRBV28 to TRBJ2-5, with D hard to call. V dropped 6 bases and J dropped 4 bases, with 18 bases sitting between them. Germline V gives CDR1 MDHEN, CDR2 SYDVKM. There are 15 residues in the CDR3. The CDR3 region is CASRTASGSGETQYF. CDR3 in DNA: TGTGCCAGCAGAACAGCCTCGGGTTCGGGAGAGACCCAGTACTTC.

The chain links TRBV5-6 to TRBJ2-2; 7 bases align to TRBD1. Per the germline V gene, CDR1 is SGHDT and CDR2 is YYEEEE. The CDR3 totals 14 residues. V lost 4 bases, J lost 5 bases, and 5 bases stayed unmatched. The CDR3 sequence is CASSHDRETGELFF. CDR3 sequence (DNA): TGTGCCAGCAGCCATGACAGGGAAACCGGGGAGCTGTTTTTT.

The genes are TRBV7-2 and TRBJ1-2; no clear D gene. CDR3 size: 12 residues. Per the germline V gene, CDR1 is SGHTA and CDR2 is FQGNSA. V was shortened by 1 base and J by 5 bases, with 5 bases between the two germline ends. CDR3 sequence: CASSLDDYGYTF. In DNA form, the CDR3 reads TGTGCCAGCAGCTTAGACGATTATGGCTACACCTTC.

The V call is TRBV25-1, the J call TRBJ1-2; the match to TRBD1 covers 11 bases. The CDR3 is 13 residues long. Germline V CDR1 and CDR2: MGHDK, SYGVNS. After removal of 2 bases from V and 8 bases from J, the junction contained 1 base not matched to a gene. CDR3 DNA: TGTGCCAGCAGTGAAGGACAGGGGGCGGGCTACACCTTC. Translated: CASSEGQGAGYTF.

The genes are TRBV6-4 and TRBJ2-3; 8 bases map to TRBD2. Germline V gene lookup returns CDR1 MRHNA and CDR2 SNTAGT. J lost 1 base, V lost 3 bases, and 0 bases had no gene match. This CDR3 has 14 residues. The CDR3 spells CASSERGGTDTQYF. The CDR3 DNA follows: TGTGCCAGCAGTGAGCGGGGGGGCACAGATACGCAGTATTTT.

The rearrangement uses TRBV3-1 (or the pseudogene TRBV3-2) and TRBJ2-7; tentative D call: TRBD2 (5 bases). The germline V gene has CDR1 LGHDT and CDR2 YNNKEL (reference sequence). Trimming removed 2 bases from V and 3 bases from J, with 8 bases in between. The CDR3 totals 13 residues. The CDR3 here is CASSQLRDYEQYF. CDR3 nucleotides: TGTGCCAGCAGCCAACTCCGGGACTACGAGCAGTACTTC.

The chain employs TRBV27 and TRBJ1-1; 10 bases are shared with TRBD1. Looked up from germline, CDR1 is MNHEY and CDR2 is SMNVEV (reference sequence). V lost 3 bases to trimming and J lost 4 bases; unmatched junction nucleotides: 5. The CDR3 totals 15 residues. CDR3 in amino acids: CASSLGQGLGTEAFF. The CDR3 nucleotides read TGTGCCAGCAGTTTGGGACAGGGGCTAGGCACTGAAGCTTTCTTT.